This TCR beta chain was obtained from a study of CXCR3-negative and CXCR3-positive naive CD8 T cells. Study context: There were approximately 140 million TRB reads altogether, and each library had about 1.5 +/- 0.3 million of them.

UMI-labeled 5' RACE TRB cDNA libraries were prepared from the cells. TCRdb processed the 5' RACE reads again and assigns one entry to each CDR3 protein, with no DNA. The repertoire table contains about 86,000 distinct CDR3 sequences. Per germline, CDR1 SGHTA and CDR2 FQGNSA. This CDR3 is built from 13 residues. Comments on this clonotype: The antigen is unknown.

Study observations and caveats: Higher TRB CDR3 hydrophobicity marked CXCR3-positive naive cells relative to CXCR3-negative naive cells. Memory CD8+ cells showed much lower diversity, while both naive subsets were comparably high. Naive CXCR3-negative and CXCR3-positive cells had similar TRBV-TRBJ usage; memory differed.

The specimen sequenced was naive CXCR3+ CD8+ T cells from blood. Subset noted: CD45RO-CCR7+CD27+CD95- naive CD8+ T cells expressing CXCR3 (TNR3+). The source is a human donor in good health. Some clones in this sample may be carry-over from other donors' samples. The V call is TRBV7-2, the J call TRBJ1-6; without DNA, the TCRdb call of TRBD1 cannot be checked. CDR3 in amino acids: CASSSTENSPLHF.